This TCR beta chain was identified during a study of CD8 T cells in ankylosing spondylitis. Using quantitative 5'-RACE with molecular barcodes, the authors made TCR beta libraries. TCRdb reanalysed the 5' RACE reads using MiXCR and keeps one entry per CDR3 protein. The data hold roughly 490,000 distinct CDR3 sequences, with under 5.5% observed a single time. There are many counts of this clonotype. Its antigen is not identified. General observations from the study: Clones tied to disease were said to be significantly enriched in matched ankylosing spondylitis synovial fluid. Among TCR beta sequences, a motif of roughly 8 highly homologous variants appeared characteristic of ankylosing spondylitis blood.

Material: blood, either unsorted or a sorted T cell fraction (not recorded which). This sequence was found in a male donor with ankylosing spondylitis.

CDR3 sequence: CASKVGDKVAVGTNVLTF. CDR3 in DNA: TGTGCCAGCAAAGTCGGGGACAAGGTTGCCGTGGGAACCAACGTCCTGACTTTC. The chain is built from TRBV7-6 and TRBJ2-6; TRBD1 is a possible D gene (6 bases). CDR1 is SGHVS and CDR2 is FNYEAQ in the germline V gene. CDR3 length equals 18 residues. Trimming took off 7 bases at V and 8 bases at J, with 27 bases between the two ends.